Given below is one TCR beta chain in context. Its matching antigen is unknown. Measured with immunoSEQ multiplex PCR; TCRdb has only the in-frame clones, and not every one. Here the sample spans 130,000 to 150,000 clones, approximately 86% being singletons. This CDR3 region has 13 residues. CDR1 is MGHRA, CDR2 YSYEKL, per germline. V lost 6 bases to trimming and J lost 4 bases; unmatched junction nucleotides: 1. The data belong to a study of cytomegalovirus exposure and HLA in healthy donors. Study-wide findings and caveats: The dataset shows that most TCR sequences were rare, while some public TCRs occurred in many donors.

Sequenced: PBMCs. This rearrangement joins TRBV4-1 to TRBJ1-1; 11 bases fit TRBD1. The source of this sequence is a man aged 18 to 30 in good health and CMV-seropositive. The CDR3 region is CASRGTGGTEAFF. In DNA form, the CDR3 reads TGCGCCAGCAGGGGGACAGGGGGCACTGAAGCTTTCTTT.